A selection of T cell receptor beta chains follows, all from one sample in a study of OX40 agonist ivuxolimab in advanced cancers. The repertoire was sequenced with immunoSEQ multiplex PCR; TCRdb's copy has only in-frame clones and lacks some. Of 44,000 or so clones in the sample, approximately 91% were seen once. Here the sequenced sample was CD4+ or CD8+ T cells sorted from blood, taken in a trial of the OX40 agonist ivuxolimab. The receptors stem from an adult with an advanced solid tumor such as melanoma, head and neck, liver or kidney cancer. Both conserved end residues are trimmed from each CDR3. The order of the fields is V gene, J gene, CDR3 protein.

TRBV6-5	TRBJ2-1	ASRGTGEAYEQF
TRBV5-1	TRBJ2-1	ASRTVIDNEQF
TRBV19	TRBJ2-3	ASSIGFGSTDTQY
TRBV27	TRBJ2-7	ASSLMTGRGEQY
TRBV11-2	TRBJ2-3	ASSLDRLAGGSDTQY
TRBV27	TRBJ2-1	ASSSSPPLAVPSYNEQF
TRBV16	TRBJ2-7	ASSPGSKEQY
TRBV9	TRBJ1-3	ASSPNTNSGNTIY
TRBV19	TRBJ2-7	ASSIGALDEQY
TRBV7-6	TRBJ2-4	ASSLTEWGTKNIQY
TRBV2	TRBJ1-6	ASSILGKGARNNSPLH
TRBV29-1	TRBJ2-7	SAQTDGYYEQY
TRBV4-1	TRBJ1-4	ASSQGQGARNEKLF
TRBV6-6	TRBJ2-7	ASSPLTRYDSYEQY
TRBV28	TRBJ1-2	ASSLLPGWGYT
TRBV19	TRBJ1-6	ASSINRGNSPLH
TRBV7-9	TRBJ2-1	ASSVVEQF
TRBV14	TRBJ1-2	ASSQFSRSNYGYT
TRBV4-1	TRBJ2-7	ASSWAGDEQY
TRBV4-1	TRBJ2-1	ASSPLAGGNNEQF
TRBV2	TRBJ2-7	ASTEWGGAYEQY
TRBV19	TRBJ2-2	ASSIPSRQGGGTGELF
TRBV27	TRBJ2-1	ASSFRSDRFDEQF
TRBV5-4	TRBJ2-2	ASSPIQGPGELF
TRBV7-3	TRBJ2-1	ASSHTLNNEQF
TRBV11-2	TRBJ1-4	ASSLGFRDRNEKLF
TRBV9	TRBJ2-3	ASSRQGLSTDTQY
TRBV19	TRBJ2-1	ASSIDGFSSYNEQF
TRBV5-8	TRBJ1-2	ASSFRGRDSYGYT
TRBV9	TRBJ2-1	ASSVATGLSSYNEQF
TRBV20-1	TRBJ1-2	SAWDRDGYT
TRBV29-1	TRBJ2-1	SVDLVHEQF
TRBV5-4	TRBJ2-7	ASSSGAGVYEQY
TRBV7-7	TRBJ2-6	ASSVSRKCHKSGQRPD
TRBV30	TRBJ2-7	AWNIANEQY
TRBV11-2	TRBJ2-7	TSSLDRMGQAYYEQY
TRBV29-1	TRBJ2-7	SVEGETSGRPS